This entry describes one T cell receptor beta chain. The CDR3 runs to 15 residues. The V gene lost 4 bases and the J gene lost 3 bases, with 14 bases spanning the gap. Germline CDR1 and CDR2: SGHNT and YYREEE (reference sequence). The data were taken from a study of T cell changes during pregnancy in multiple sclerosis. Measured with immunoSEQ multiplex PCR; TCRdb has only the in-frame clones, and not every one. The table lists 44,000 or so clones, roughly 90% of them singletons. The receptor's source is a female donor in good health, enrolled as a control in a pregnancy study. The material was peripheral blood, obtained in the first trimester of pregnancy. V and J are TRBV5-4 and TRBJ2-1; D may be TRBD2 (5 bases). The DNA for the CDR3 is TGTGCCAGCAGCGCGGCGAATAGCGACTACAATGAGCAGTTCTTC. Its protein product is CASSAANSDYNEQFF.